This T cell receptor (beta chain) comes out of a study of T cell changes during pregnancy in multiple sclerosis. Clones were sequenced by immunoSEQ multiplex PCR, and TCRdb holds only the in-frame ones, with some missing. This table holds over 65,000 clones, 75% to 95% found once. From germline, CDR1 is GTSNPN and CDR2 SVGIG (reference sequence). There are 13 residues in the CDR3. V was pared by 0 bases and J by 2 bases, with 5 bases between. The chain links TRBV30 to TRBJ1-3; D is unclear. The TCR comes from a female donor in good health, enrolled as a control in a pregnancy study. Material: peripheral blood, obtained in the first trimester of pregnancy. The CDR3 sequence: CAWSVTTGNTIYF. CDR3 nucleotides: TGTGCCTGGAGTGTAACAACTGGAAACACCATATATTTT.